The 2 T cell receptor beta chains listed next were all sequenced from one sample in a study of T cell repertoires in aging, cancer and after chemotherapy (dated by TCRdb to between 2019 and 2020). Sequenced on an Illumina MiSeq. Using a mixed TRB-A/B primer pool, multiplex touch-down PCR amplified rearranged TRB sequences covering the V, D and J segments. TCRdb applied fastp at Q25 and MiXCR to the public reads, then kept only in-frame beta chains. Each entry is one CDR3 protein sequence, shown with its most common DNA and genes. The sample data list 10,000 to 15,000 distinct CDR3 sequences, and less than 40% of these were observed just once. In total, the top ten clones hold under 8% of the sample. Instead of sorted cells or RNA, genomic DNA extracted from peripheral blood served as the source for amplifying TCR beta rearrangements. The sequenced material came from blood. All receptors derive from a human donor in good health. The donor label of this sample is uncertain.

With respect to this clonotype: One end of the junction is discordant with germline, which a read error may explain. CDR3 in amino acids: CASSSGSGALAWETQYF. CDR3 nucleotide sequence: TGCGCCAGCAGCTCAGGCTCAGGGGCACTCGCCTGGGAGACCCAGTACTTC. The chain joins TRBV5-4 to TRBJ2-5; D possibly corresponds to TRBD1 (6 bases). CDR3 length: 17 amino acids. The V gene's germline CDR1 is SGHNT and CDR2 YYREEE (reference sequence).

In this sample, this clonotype is medium-sized. The rearrangement links TRBV29-1 to TRBJ2-4; tentative D call: TRBD2 (6 bases). Germline CDR1 reads SQVTM; CDR2 reads ANQGSEA. V was cut by 6 bases and J by 8 bases, with 8 bases left in between. The CDR3 totals 10 residues. The CDR3 loop reads CSVGEDIQYF. CDR3 DNA sequence: TGCAGCGTGGGGGAGGACATTCAGTACTTC.